Here is one T cell receptor beta chain with its context. This specimen belongs to a study of shared clonotypes between healthy human individuals. The protocol was immunoSEQ multiplex PCR, while the TCRdb copy is restricted to in-frame clones and leaves out a portion. The data hold about 690,000 clones, with 90% observed a single time. Trimming took 8 bases from V and 8 from J, leaving 6 bases between them. This CDR3 is 10 amino acids long. Germline V gene sequence: CDR1 SGHVS, CDR2 FQNEAQ. What was sequenced was memory CD8+ T cells from PBMCs. Indicated subset: CD45RO+ cells pooled with CCR7-negative TemRA cells. The TCR was taken from a man younger than 35 in good health. Some clones in this sample may be carry-over from other donors' samples. The J gene is TRBJ2-2, the V gene TRBV7-8, with D unclear. This CDR3 is CASQQGELFF. In DNA, the CDR3 is TGTGCCAGCCAACAAGGGGAGCTGTTTTTT.